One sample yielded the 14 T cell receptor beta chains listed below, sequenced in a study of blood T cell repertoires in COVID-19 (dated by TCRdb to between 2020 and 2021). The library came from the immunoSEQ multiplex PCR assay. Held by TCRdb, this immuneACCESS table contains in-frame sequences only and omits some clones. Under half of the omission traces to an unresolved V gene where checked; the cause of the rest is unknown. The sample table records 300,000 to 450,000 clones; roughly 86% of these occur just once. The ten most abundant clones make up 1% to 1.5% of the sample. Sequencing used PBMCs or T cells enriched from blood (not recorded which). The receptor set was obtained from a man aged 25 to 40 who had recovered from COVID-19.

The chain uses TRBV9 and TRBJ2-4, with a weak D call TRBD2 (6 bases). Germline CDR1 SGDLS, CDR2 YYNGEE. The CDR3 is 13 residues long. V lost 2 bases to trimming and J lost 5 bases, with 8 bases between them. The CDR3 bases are TGTGCCAGCAGCGTGGGCGGGGAAAACATTCAGTACTTC. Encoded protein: CASSVGGENIQYF.

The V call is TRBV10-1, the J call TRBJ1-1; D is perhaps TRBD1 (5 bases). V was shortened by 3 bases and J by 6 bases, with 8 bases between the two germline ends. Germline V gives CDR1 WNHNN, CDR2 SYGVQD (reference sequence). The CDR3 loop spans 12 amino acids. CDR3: CASSDRDPEAFF. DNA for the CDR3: TGCGCCAGCAGTGACAGGGATCCTGAAGCTTTCTTT.

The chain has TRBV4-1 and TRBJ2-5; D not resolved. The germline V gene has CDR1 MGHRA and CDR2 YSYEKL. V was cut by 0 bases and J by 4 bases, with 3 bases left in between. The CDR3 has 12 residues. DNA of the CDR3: TGCGCCAGCAGCCAAGATAGAGAGACCCAGTACTTC. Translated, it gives CASSQDRETQYF.

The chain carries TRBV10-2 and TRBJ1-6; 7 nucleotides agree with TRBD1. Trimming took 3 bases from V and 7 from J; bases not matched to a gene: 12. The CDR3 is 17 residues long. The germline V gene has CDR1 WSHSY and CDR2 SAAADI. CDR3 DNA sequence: TGCGCCAGCAGTGAACCCTTGGCAGGGGGTAGGAATTCACCCCTCCACTTT. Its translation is CASSEPLAGGRNSPLHF.

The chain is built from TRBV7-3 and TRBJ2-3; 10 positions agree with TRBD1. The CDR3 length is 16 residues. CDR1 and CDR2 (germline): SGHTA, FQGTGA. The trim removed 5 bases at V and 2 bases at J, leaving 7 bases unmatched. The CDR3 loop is CASSPRGTGVTDTQYF. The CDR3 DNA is TGTGCCAGCAGCCCCAGAGGGACAGGGGTCACAGATACGCAGTATTTT.

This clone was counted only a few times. CDR3 loop: CASRRDRAGELFF. The CDR3 DNA follows: TGTGCCAGCAGGAGAGACAGGGCCGGGGAGCTGTTTTTT. The chain recombines TRBV5-6 with TRBJ2-2; 7 nucleotides match TRBD1. This CDR3 has 13 amino acids. Germline loops: CDR1 SGHDT, CDR2 YYEEEE. Germline trimming cut 5 bases from V and 6 bases from J; bases unmatched to any gene: 4.

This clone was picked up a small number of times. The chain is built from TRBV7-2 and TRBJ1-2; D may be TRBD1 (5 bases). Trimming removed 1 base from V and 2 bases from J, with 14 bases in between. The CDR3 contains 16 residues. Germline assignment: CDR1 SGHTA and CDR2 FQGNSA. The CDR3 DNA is TGTGCCAGCAGCTTAGGTGGTAGGGGCTCCAACTATGGCTACACCTTC. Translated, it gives CASSLGGRGSNYGYTF.

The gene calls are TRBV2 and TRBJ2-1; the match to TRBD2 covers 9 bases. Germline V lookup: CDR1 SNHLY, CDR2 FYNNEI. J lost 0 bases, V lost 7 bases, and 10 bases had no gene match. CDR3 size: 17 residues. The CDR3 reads CASTPNLAGLSYNEQFF. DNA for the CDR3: TGTGCCAGCACCCCGAATCTAGCGGGACTCTCCTACAATGAGCAGTTCTTC.

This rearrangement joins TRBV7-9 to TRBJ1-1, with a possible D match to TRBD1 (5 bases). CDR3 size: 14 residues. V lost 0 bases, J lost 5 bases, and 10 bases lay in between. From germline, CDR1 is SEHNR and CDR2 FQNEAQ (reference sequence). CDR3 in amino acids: CASSLAQGGTEAFF. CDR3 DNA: TGTGCCAGCAGCTTAGCGCAGGGAGGAACTGAAGCTTTCTTT. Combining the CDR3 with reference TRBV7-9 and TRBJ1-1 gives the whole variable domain DTGVSQNPRHKITKRGQNVTFRCDPISEHNRLYWYRQTLGQGPEFLTYFQNEAQLEKSRLLSDRFSAERPKGSFSTLEIQRTEQGDSAMYLCASSLAQGGTEAFFGQGTRLTVV.

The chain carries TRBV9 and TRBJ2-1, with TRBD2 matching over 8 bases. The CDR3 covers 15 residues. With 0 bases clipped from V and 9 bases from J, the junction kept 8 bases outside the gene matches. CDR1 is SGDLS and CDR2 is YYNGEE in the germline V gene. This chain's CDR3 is CASSVGNSGVGEQFF. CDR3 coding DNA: TGTGCCAGCAGCGTAGGTAATAGCGGGGTAGGTGAGCAGTTCTTC.

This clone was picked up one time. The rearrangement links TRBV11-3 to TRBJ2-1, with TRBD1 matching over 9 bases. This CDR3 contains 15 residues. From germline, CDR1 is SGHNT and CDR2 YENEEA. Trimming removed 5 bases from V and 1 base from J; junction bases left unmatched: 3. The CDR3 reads CASSGGQGSYNEQFF. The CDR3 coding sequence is TGTGCCAGCAGCGGAGGACAGGGGTCCTACAATGAGCAGTTCTTC.

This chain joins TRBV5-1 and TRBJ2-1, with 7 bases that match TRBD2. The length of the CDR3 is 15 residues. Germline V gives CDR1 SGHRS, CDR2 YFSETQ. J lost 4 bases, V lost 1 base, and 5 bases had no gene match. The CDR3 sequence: CASSLTGGPYNEQFF. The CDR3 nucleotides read TGCGCCAGCAGCTTGACGGGGGGACCGTACAATGAGCAGTTCTTC.

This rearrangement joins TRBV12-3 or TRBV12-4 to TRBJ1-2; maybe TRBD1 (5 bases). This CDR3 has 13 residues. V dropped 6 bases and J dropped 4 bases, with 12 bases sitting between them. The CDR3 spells CASSTGSAYGYTF. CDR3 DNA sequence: TGTGCCAGCAGCACAGGATCTGCCTATGGCTACACCTTC.

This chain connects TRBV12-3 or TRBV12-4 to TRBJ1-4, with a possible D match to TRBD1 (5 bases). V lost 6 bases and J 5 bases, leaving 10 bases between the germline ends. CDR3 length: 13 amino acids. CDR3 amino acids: CASRDSQNEKLFF. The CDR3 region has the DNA TGTGCCAGCAGAGACAGCCAGAATGAAAAACTGTTTTTT.